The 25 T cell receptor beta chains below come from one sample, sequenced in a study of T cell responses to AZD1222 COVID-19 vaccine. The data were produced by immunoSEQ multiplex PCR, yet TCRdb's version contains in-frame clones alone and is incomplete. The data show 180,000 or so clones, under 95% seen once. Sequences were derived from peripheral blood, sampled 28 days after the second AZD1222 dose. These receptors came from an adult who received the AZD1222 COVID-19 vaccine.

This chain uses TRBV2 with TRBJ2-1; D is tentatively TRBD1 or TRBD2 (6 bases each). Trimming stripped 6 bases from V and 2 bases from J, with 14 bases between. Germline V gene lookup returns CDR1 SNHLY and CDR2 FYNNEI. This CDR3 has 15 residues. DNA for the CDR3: TGTGCCAGCAGCGGGAACGGGGGCCCCTACAATGAGCAGTTCTTC. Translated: CASSGNGGPYNEQFF.

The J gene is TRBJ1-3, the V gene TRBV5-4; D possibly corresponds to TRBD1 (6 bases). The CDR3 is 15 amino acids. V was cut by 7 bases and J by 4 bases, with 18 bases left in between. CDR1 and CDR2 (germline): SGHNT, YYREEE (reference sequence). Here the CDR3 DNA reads TGTGCCAGCGGGCCGGGGGCAGGGGTCGGAAACACCATATATTTT. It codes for CASGPGAGVGNTIYF.

The CDR3 spells CSASGGPVQGYTF. The CDR3, as DNA: TGCAGTGCTAGTGGCGGGCCCGTGCAGGGCTACACCTTC. The V and J genes are TRBV20-1 and TRBJ1-2; D is ambiguous. The CDR3 consists of 13 residues. Germline lookup yields CDR1 DFQATT and CDR2 SNEGSKA (reference sequence). V was cut by 3 bases and J by 8 bases, with 16 bases left in between.

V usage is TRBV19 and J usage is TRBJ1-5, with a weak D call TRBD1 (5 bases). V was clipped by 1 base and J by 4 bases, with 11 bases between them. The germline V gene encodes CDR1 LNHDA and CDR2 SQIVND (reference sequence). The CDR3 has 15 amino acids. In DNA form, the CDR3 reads TGTGCCAGTAGTATAGTTGGGGCCTCAAATCAGCCCCAGCATTTT. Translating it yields CASSIVGASNQPQHF.

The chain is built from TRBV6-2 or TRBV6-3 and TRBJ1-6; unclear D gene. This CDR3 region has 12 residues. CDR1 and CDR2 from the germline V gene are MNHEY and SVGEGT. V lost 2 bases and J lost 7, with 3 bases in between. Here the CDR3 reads CASSYNNSPLHF. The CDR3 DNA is TGTGCCAGCAGTTACAACAATTCACCCCTCCACTTT.

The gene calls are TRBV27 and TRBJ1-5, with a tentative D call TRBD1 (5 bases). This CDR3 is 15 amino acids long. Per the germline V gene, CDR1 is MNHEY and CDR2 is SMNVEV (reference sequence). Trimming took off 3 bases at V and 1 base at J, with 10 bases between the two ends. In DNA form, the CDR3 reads TGTGCCAGCAGTTTTGGAGGGGCGAGCAATCAGCCCCAGCATTTT. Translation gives CASSFGGASNQPQHF.

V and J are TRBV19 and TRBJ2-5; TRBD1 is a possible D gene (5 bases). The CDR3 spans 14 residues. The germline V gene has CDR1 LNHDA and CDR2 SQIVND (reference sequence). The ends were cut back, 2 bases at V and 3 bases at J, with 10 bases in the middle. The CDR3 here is CASSISGYKETQYF. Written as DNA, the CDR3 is TGTGCCAGTAGTATATCAGGGTACAAAGAGACCCAGTACTTC.

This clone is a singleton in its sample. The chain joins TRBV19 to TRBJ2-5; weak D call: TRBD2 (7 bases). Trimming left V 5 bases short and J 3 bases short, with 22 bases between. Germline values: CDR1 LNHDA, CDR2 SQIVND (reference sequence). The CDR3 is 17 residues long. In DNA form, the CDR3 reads TGTGCCAGTAGTCCGGGGGGTTTCGTACAGGGAAAAGAGACCCAGTACTTC. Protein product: CASSPGGFVQGKETQYF.

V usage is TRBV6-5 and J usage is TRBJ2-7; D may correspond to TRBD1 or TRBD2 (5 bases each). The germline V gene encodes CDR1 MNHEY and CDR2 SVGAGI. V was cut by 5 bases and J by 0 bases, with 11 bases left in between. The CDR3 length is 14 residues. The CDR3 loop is CASSTGTDSYEQYF. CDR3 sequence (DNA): TGTGCCAGCAGTACCGGGACGGACTCCTACGAGCAGTACTTC.

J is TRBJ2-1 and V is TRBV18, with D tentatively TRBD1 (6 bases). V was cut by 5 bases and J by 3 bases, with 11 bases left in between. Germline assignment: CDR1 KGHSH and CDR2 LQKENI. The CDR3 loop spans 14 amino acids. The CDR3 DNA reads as TGTGCCAGCTCATTCAGACAGGACTACAATGAGCAGTTCTTC. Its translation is CASSFRQDYNEQFF.

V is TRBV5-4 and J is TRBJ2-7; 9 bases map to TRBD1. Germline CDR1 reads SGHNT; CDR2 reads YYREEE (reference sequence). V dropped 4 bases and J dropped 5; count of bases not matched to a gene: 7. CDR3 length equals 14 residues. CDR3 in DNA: TGTGCCAGCAGCGGGAAGGACAGGGGCAACGAGCAGTACTTC. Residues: CASSGKDRGNEQYF.

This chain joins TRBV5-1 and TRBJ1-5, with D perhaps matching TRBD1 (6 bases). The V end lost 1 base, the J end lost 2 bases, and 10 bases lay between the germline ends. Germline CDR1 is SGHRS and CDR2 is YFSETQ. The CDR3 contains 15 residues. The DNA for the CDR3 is TGCGCCAGCAGCTTGTCGGGGGCCGGCAATCAGCCCCAGCATTTT. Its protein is CASSLSGAGNQPQHF. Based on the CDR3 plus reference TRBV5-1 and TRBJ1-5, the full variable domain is KAGVTQTPRYLIKTRGQQVTLSCSPISGHRSVSWYQQTPGQGLQFLFEYFSETQRNKGNFPGRFSGRQFSNSRSEMNVSTLELGDSALYLCASSLSGAGNQPQHFGDGTRLSIL.

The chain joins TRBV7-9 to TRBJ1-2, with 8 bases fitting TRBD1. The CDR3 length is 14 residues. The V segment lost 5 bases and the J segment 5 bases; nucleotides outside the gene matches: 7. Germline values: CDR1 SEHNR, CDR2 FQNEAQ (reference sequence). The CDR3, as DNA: TGTGCCAGCAGCGGGCGGACAGGGTTTTATGGCTACACCTTC. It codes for CASSGRTGFYGYTF.

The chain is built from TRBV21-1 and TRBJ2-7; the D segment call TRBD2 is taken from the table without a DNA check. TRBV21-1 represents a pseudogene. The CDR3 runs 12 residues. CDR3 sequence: CASSKGVYEQYF. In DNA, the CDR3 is TGTGCCAGCAGCAAAGGAGTATACGAGCAGTACTTC.

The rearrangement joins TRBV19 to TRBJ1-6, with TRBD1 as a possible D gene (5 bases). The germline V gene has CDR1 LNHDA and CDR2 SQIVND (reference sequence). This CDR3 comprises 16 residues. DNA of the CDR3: TGTGCTTCTTCAAGCCCGACAGACTCCTATAATTCACCCCTCCACTTT. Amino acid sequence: CASSSPTDSYNSPLHF.

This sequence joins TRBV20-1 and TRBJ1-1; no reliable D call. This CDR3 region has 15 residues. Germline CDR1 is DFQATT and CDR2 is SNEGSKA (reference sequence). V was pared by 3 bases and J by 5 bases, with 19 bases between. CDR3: CSASPKGGFGTEAFF. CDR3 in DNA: TGCAGTGCTAGTCCTAAGGGAGGGTTCGGGACTGAAGCTTTCTTT.

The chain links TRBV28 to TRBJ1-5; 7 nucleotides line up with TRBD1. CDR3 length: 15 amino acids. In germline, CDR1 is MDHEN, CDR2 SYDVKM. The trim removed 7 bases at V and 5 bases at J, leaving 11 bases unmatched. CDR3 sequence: CASKRGTADYQPQHF. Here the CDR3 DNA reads TGTGCCAGCAAACGCGGGACAGCAGATTATCAGCCCCAGCATTTT.

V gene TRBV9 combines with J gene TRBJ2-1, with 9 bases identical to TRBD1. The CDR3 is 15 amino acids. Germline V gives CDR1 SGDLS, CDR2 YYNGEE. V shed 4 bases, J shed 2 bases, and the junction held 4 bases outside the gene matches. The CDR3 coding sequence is TGTGCCAGCAGCTCGGGACAGGGAACCTACAATGAGCAGTTCTTC. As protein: CASSSGQGTYNEQFF.

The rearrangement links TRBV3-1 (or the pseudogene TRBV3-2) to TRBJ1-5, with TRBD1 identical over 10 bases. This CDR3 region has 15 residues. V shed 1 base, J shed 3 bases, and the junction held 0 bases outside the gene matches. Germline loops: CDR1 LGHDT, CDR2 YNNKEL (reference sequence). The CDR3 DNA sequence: TGTGCCAGCAGCCAAGGACAGGGGGCCAATCAGCCCCAGCATTTT. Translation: CASSQGQGANQPQHF.

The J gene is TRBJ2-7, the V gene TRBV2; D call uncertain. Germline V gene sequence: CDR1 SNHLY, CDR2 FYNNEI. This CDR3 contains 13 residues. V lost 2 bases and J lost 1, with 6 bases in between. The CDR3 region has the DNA TGTGCCAGCAGTGAAAGTACGTCCTACGAGCAGTACTTC. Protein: CASSESTSYEQYF.

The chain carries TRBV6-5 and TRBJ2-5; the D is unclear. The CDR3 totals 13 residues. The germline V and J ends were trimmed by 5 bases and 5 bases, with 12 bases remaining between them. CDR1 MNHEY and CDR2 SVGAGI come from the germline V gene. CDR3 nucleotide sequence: TGTGCCAGCAGTCAACGAGTGTATGAGACCCAGTACTTC. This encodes CASSQRVYETQYF.

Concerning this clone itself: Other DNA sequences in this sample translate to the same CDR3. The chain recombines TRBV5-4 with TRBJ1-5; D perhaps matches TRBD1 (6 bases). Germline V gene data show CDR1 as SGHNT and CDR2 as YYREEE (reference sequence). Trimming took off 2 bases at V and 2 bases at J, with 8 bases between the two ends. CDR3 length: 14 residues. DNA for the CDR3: TGTGCCAGCAGCTTAGGGGGGGGCAATCAGCCCCAGCATTTT. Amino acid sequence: CASSLGGGNQPQHF. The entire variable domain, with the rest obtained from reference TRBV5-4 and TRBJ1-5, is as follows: ETGVTQSPTHLIKTRGQQVTLRCSSQSGHNTVSWYQQALGQGPQFIFQYYREEENGRGNFPPRFSGLQFPNYSSELNVNALELDDSALYLCASSLGGGNQPQHFGDGTRLSIL.

CDR3: CATSESDRGFRNEQFF. The CDR3 DNA sequence: TGTGCCACCAGTGAATCCGACAGGGGATTCAGGAATGAGCAGTTCTTC. The J gene is TRBJ2-1, the V gene TRBV24-1; 8 positions agree with TRBD1. The CDR3 runs 16 residues. Trimming cost V 4 bases and J 7 bases; bases outside gene matches: 11. Per the germline V gene, CDR1 is KGHDR and CDR2 is SFDVKD.

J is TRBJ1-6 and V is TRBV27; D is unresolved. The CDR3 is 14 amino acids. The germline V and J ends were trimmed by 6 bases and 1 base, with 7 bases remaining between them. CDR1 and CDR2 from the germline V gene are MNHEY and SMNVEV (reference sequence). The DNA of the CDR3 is TGTGCCAGCAGCCCAGTGTCCTATAATTCACCCCTCCACTTT. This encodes CASSPVSYNSPLHF.

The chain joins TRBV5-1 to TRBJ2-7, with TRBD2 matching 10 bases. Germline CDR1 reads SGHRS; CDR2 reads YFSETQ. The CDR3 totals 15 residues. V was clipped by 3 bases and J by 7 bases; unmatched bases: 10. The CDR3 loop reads CASSSSSGGLREQYF. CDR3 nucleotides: TGCGCCAGCAGCTCGTCTAGCGGGGGACTGAGGGAGCAGTACTTC.